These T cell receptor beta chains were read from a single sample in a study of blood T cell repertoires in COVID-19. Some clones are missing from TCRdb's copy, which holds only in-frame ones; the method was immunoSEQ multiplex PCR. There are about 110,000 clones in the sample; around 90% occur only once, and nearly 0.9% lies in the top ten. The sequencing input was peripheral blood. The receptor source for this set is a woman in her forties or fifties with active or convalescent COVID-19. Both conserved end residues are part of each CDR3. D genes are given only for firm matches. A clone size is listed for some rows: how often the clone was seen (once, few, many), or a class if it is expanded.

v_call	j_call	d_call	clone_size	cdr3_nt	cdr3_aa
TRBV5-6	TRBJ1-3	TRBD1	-	TGTGCCAGCAGCTGGGACAGATACTCTGGAAACACCATATATTTT	CASSWDRYSGNTIYF
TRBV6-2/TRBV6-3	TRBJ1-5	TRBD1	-	TGTGCCAGCAGTTCCCCGGACAGGCTCGCTAAGCCCCAGCATTTT	CASSSPDRLAKPQHF
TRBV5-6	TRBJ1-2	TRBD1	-	TGTGCCAGCAGCTTGGTGACAGGGGTGGGGGTGCATGGCTACACCTTC	CASSLVTGVGVHGYTF
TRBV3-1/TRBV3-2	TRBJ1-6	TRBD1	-	TGTGCCAGCAGCCTAAACGACAGGGGAAGCTCCTATAATTCACCCCTCCACTTT	CASSLNDRGSSYNSPLHF
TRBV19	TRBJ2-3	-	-	TGTGCCAGTAGGGGGGGGCTCCTTACAGATACGCAGTATTTT	CASRGGLLTDTQYF
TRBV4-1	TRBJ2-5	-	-	TGCGCCAGCAGCCAAGGACGCCCAGGGCAAGAGACCCAGTACTTC	CASSQGRPGQETQYF
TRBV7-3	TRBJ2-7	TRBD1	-	TGTGCCAGCAGCGAAAGACAGGGGGCGCGGAACGAGCAGTACTTC	CASSERQGARNEQYF
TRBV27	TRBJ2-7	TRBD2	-	TGTGCCAGCAGTTCCGGGACTAGGGTGACCTACGAGCAGTACTTC	CASSSGTRVTYEQYF
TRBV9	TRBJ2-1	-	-	TGTGCCAGCAGCGTCGGGACTCTACAAAATGAGCAGTTCTTC	CASSVGTLQNEQFF
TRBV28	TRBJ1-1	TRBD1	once	TGTGCCAGCAGGCGGACAGGGTTTCGGGGGACTGAAGCTTTCTTT	CASRRTGFRGTEAFF
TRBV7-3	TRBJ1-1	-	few	TGTGCCAGCAGCTTAACTCGGAACACTGAAGCTTTCTTT	CASSLTRNTEAFF
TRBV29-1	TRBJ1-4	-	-	TGCAGCGTGGCGGCTAATGAAAAACTGTTTTTT	CSVAANEKLFF
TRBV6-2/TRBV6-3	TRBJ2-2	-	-	TGTGCCAGCAGTTGGACAGAGAACACCGGGGAGCTGTTTTTT	CASSWTENTGELFF
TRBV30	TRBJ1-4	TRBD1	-	TGTGCCTGGAGGTCACAGGGGTTTGGTGAAAAACTGTTTTTT	CAWRSQGFGEKLFF
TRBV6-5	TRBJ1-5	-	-	TGTGCCAGCAGCCGCGACAGGTACAATCAGCCCCAGCATTTT	CASSRDRYNQPQHF
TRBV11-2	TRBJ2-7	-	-	TGTGCCAGCAGCCACATATCCCCTGAAAGATACGAGCAGTACTTC	CASSHISPERYEQYF
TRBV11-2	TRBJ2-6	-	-	TGTGCCAGCAGCCCTCTTCGGGGGACCTTCTCTGGGGCCAACGTCCTGACTTTC	CASSPLRGTFSGANVLTF
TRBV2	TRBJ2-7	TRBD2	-	TGTGCCAGCAGTGCCCGGACTAGCGGCCCCTACGAGCAGTACTTC	CASSARTSGPYEQYF
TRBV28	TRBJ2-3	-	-	TGTGCCAGCAGTTTAAGGAGGGCGAACACAGATACGCAGTATTTT	CASSLRRANTDTQYF
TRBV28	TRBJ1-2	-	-	TGTGCCAGCGACCACAGAAGGGAGGGAGATGGCTACACCTTC	CASDHRREGDGYTF
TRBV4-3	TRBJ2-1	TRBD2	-	TGCGCCAGCAGCCAATTAGGGTCTAGCGGATGGTACAATGAGCAGTTCTTC	CASSQLGSSGWYNEQFF
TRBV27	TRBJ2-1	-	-	TGTGCCAGTGGGGAGACGGCCTACAATGAGCAGTTCTTC	CASGETAYNEQFF
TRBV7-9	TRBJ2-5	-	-	TGTGCCAGCAGCTTATGGGGAGCCGAAGAGACCCAGTACTTC	CASSLWGAEETQYF
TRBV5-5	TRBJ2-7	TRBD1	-	TGTGCCAGCAGCTGGACAGGGGCAGCCGAGCAGTACTTC	CASSWTGAAEQYF
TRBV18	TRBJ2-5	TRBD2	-	TGTGCCAGCTCACCACCCCCTAGCGGAGAGACCCAGTACTTC	CASSPPPSGETQYF
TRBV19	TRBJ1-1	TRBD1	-	TGTGCCAGTTCCCCGGGACAGACACGGCCGGGTGAAGCTTTCTTT	CASSPGQTRPGEAFF
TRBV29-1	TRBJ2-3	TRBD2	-	TGCAGCGTTGCGGGACTAGCGGGAGTGCAAGATACGCAGTATTTT	CSVAGLAGVQDTQYF
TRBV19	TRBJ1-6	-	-	TGTGCCAGTAGTATCCGGTCAGGCTCAAATAATTCACCCCTCCACTTT	CASSIRSGSNNSPLHF
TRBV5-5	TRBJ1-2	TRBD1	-	TGTGCCAGCAGCTCGTCGGCAGGGGGCGGCTATGGCTACACCTTC	CASSSSAGGGYGYTF
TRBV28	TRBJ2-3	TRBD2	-	TGTGCCAGCAGTTCTAGCGGGCACACAGATACGCAGTATTTT	CASSSSGHTDTQYF
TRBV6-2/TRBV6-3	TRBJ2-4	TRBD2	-	TGTGCCAGCAGTTACTTTGGCGGGGAGGGGAACATTCAGTACTTC	CASSYFGGEGNIQYF
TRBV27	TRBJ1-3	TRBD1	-	TGTGCCAGCAGTTTCACAGGGGGCGTTGGAAACACCATATATTTT	CASSFTGGVGNTIYF
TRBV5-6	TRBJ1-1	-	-	TGTGCCAGCACCCAGGGCCTGAACACTGAAGCTTTCTTT	CASTQGLNTEAFF
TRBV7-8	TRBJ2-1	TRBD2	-	TGTGCCAGCAGCTCCCGGACTAGCGGGAGCTCCTACAATGAGCAGTTCTTC	CASSSRTSGSSYNEQFF
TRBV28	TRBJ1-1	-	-	TGTGCCAGCAGTCCGTCCGACTCCAGCGCAGCTTTCTTT	CASSPSDSSAAFF
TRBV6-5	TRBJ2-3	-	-	TGTGCCAGCAAAAGGAACGAGGCAGATACGCAGTATTTT	CASKRNEADTQYF
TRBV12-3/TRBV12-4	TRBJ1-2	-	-	TGTGCCAGCAGTTTTAGTTTCAATGGCTACACCTTC	CASSFSFNGYTF
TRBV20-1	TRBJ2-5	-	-	TGCAGTGCCGGGGTTGGGGAGACCCAGTACTTC	CSAGVGETQYF
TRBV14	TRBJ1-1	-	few	TGTGCCAGCAGCCAAGTAGGGGGGGCTGAAGCTTTCTTT	CASSQVGGAEAFF
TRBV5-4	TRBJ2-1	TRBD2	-	TGTGCCAGCAGCCCCAGCGGGAACTCCTACAATGAGCAGTTCTTC	CASSPSGNSYNEQFF
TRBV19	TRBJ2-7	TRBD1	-	TGTGCCAGTAGCGCCGGGACAGAACTCTACGAGCAGTACTTC	CASSAGTELYEQYF
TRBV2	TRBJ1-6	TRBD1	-	TGTGCCAGCTGCCCTGAGCCGGGACAGATTAATTCACCCCTCCACTTT	CASCPEPGQINSPLHF
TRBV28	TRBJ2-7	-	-	TGTGCCAGCCAAGAGGGGGTCTTAGAGCAGTACTTC	CASQEGVLEQYF
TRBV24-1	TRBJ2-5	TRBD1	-	TGTGCCACCAGTGATTTGCAAGGGGGCGGTAAGGAGACCCAGTACTTC	CATSDLQGGGKETQYF
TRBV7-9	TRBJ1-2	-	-	TGTGCCAGCAGCTTATGGACAGAGAACTATGGCTACACCTTC	CASSLWTENYGYTF
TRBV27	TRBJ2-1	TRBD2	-	TGTGCCAGCAGTTCAACTAGCGGGAGGGCCTTTGAGCAGTTCTTC	CASSSTSGRAFEQFF
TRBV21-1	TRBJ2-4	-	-	TGTGCCAGCAGCCTAGGACAGACGCCTGGGGGCAAAAACATTCAGTACTTC	CASSLGQTPGGKNIQYF
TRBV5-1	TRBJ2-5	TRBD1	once	TGCGCCAGCAGCTTGGACAGGGGGCAAGAGACCCAGTACTTC	CASSLDRGQETQYF
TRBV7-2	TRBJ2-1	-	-	TGTGCCAGCAGCTCGGTACAGGGATTGGTAAATGAGCAGTTCTTC	CASSSVQGLVNEQFF
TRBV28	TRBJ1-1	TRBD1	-	TGTGCCAGCAGTACGTACATTGGACAGGGCCCCAGGGGCACTGAAGCTTTCTTT	CASSTYIGQGPRGTEAFF
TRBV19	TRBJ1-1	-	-	TGTGCCAGTACTTGGACAGTGAACACTGAAGCTTTCTTT	CASTWTVNTEAFF
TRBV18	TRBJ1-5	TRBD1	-	TGTGCCAGCTCTTTTAACCCCGGACAGGGGGCACAGCCCCAGCATTTT	CASSFNPGQGAQPQHF